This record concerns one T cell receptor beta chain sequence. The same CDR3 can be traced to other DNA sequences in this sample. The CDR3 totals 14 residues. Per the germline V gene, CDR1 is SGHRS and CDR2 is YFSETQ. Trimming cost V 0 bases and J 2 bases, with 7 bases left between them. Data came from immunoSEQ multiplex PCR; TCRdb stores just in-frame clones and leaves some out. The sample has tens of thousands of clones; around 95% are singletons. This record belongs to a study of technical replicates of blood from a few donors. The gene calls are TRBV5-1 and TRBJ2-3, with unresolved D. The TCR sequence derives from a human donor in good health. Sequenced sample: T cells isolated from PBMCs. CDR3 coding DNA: TGCGCCAGCAGCTTGGGACAAGACACAGATACGCAGTATTTT. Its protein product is CASSLGQDTDTQYF.